This record looks at one TCR beta chain sequence and its context. Its antigen is still unknown. Base quality data are lacking; no much larger clone is found one base away. The sample belongs to a study of shared T cell receptors in the human thymus listed by TCRdb under 2021. About the study as a whole: The study investigated the way shared, self-reactive T-cell receptor alpha chains are produced in the human thymus.

V is trimmed back by 5 bases and J by 0 bases, and the junction contains 10 bases that no gene match accounts for. CDR1 and CDR2 were assigned from the germline V gene as SGHVS and FQNEAQ. The CDR3 runs 16 amino acids, cysteine and phenylalanine included. The kept DNA is CDR3 alone, 48 bases in frame from the first base. The method was the immunoSEQ multiplex PCR assay. TCRdb took this table from immuneACCESS and kept in-frame rearrangements with V and J called. Such tables lack part of the clones; where checked against another copy, unresolved V genes explain under half of the gap, and the rest is unexplained. For this sample the table gives hundreds of thousands of clones, of which about 90% were detected only once. Roughly 0.0086% of the sample goes to the ten largest clones. In addition, the sample was reused for a study of human thymus T cells. The second study's authors report: Immunologically healthy infants undergoing open corrective cardiac surgery for congenital heart defects in Finland were used as donors. Thymus tissue was obtained as surgical resects removed during corrective cardiac surgery. Both the thymic and the peripheral blood repertoires appeared to show biased V and J gene segment usage. According to the related research, thymic TCR repertoires were highly overlapping among unrelated individuals. The study described the TCR alpha and beta repertoires in about eight infant thymus samples and four matching peripheral blood samples. The cohort included more than 5 male and two female infants, with donor ages spanning 7 to 244 days. Thymocytes were freed from the tissue by mechanical means and kept at -70 degrees C as pellets of roughly 8.5-30 million cells. A QIAsymphony instrument was used to extract genomic DNA from frozen cell pellets. The immunoSEQ multiplex PCR assay was used to amplify the TCRB and TCRAD loci from a standardized amount of quality-controlled genomic DNA. The amplicons covered the V(D)J region and were long enough to include the CDR3 and to identify the V and J genes. Through the commercial immunoSEQ service, the amplicons were sequenced on an Illumina platform. Corrections for primer bias and sequencing errors followed previously described methods, while TCRAD and TCRB definitions were based on the IMGT database. Analysis of the repertoires was done with immunoSEQ Analyzer 3.0 and VDJTools and included basic statistics, V/J segment usage, diversity estimates, rarefaction and pairwise overlap. Chao1, ChaoE, Efron-Thisted, Shannon and inverse Simpson indices were used to estimate diversity, which was also estimated on datasets down-sampled to the smallest sample. Repertoire overlap was assessed by strict matching of CDR3 nucleotide sequence, V gene and J gene, and clustering was done by Jaccard-based multidimensional scaling. Thymus samples yielded on average about 810,000 unique TCRB clonotypes, compared with 75,000 to 100,000 from blood samples.

Sequenced sample: thymocytes. The rearranged chain carries TRBV7-8 and TRBJ2-7; TRBD1 aligns with 7 central bases. This receptor was identified in a boy under three years old with a congenital heart defect. Donor details come from another sample of the same person, matched by shared clones. The DNA sequence is as follows: TGTGCCAGCAGCCCAGACAGACAGGGAATCTCCTACGAGCAGTACTTC. Translated, it reads CASSPDRQGISYEQYF.